The next 9 T cell receptor beta chains were all read from a single sample in a study of cytomegalovirus exposure and HLA in healthy donors. The method was immunoSEQ multiplex PCR; TCRdb's version includes in-frame clones alone and lacks a portion of them. The data show around 400,000 clones, roughly 89% seen once. Sequencing was performed on PBMCs. The receptors come from a woman under 30 in good health and CMV-seronegative.

This chain connects TRBV13 to TRBJ2-7; maybe TRBD2 (5 bases). The CDR3 is 13 amino acids. Germline loops: CDR1 PRHDT, CDR2 FYEKMQ (reference sequence). Trimming cost V 5 bases and J 3 bases, with 11 bases left between them. This CDR3 is CASSPPGIYEQYF. The DNA of the CDR3 is TGTGCCAGCAGCCCCCCCGGGATCTACGAGCAGTACTTC.

This chain uses TRBV6-6 with TRBJ2-1; TRBD1 aligns across 9 bases. V lost 2 bases, J lost 9 bases, and 8 bases stayed unmatched. Germline-derived CDR1 and CDR2 are MNHNY and SVGAGI (reference sequence). CDR3 length: 15 residues. CDR3 sequence (DNA): TGTGCCAGCAGTTACCGGGACAGGGAAGAGGGTGAGCAGTTCTTC. Translation: CASSYRDREEGEQFF.

This clone has a single count. The gene calls are TRBV6-1 and TRBJ1-5; D gene unclear. Per the germline V gene, CDR1 is MNHNS and CDR2 is SASEGT. Trimming removed 4 bases at V and 1 base at J, with 5 bases between. This CDR3 is built from 13 residues. In DNA, the CDR3 is TGTGCCAGCAGTGCGAGAAGCAATCAGCCCCAGCATTTT. It codes for CASSARSNQPQHF.

The chain couples TRBV6-1 to TRBJ2-1, with TRBD2 matching 7 bases. CDR1 and CDR2 (germline): MNHNS, SASEGT. The CDR3 covers 15 residues. The J segment lost 5 bases and the V segment lost 6 bases, leaving 10 bases of the junction unmatched. CDR3 residues: CASRTGRGLHNEQFF. In DNA, the CDR3 is TGTGCCAGCAGGACCGGGCGGGGGTTACACAATGAGCAGTTCTTC.

The V call is TRBV6-5, the J call TRBJ2-7, with 8 bases fitting TRBD1. V shed 6 bases and J 6 bases; nucleotides not matched to a gene: 7. The CDR3 extends over 13 amino acids. Per germline, CDR1 MNHEY and CDR2 SVGAGI. This chain's CDR3 is CASRAAGGSEQYF. The CDR3 DNA reads TGTGCCAGCAGGGCGGCAGGGGGCAGCGAGCAGTACTTC.

The rearrangement joins TRBV7-9 to TRBJ2-2; TRBD2 might be the D (5 bases). Trimming took 5 bases from V and 0 from J, leaving 16 bases between them. The germline V gene has CDR1 SEHNR and CDR2 FQNEAQ (reference sequence). CDR3 size: 17 residues. The CDR3 sequence is CASSPPRSGANTGELFF. For the CDR3, the DNA is TGTGCCAGCAGCCCCCCCCGCAGCGGTGCGAACACCGGGGAGCTGTTTTTT.

This clone appeared a few times. The gene calls are TRBV6-6 and TRBJ1-2; 7 bases align to TRBD1. The length of the CDR3 is 15 residues. Germline trimming cut 2 bases from V and 3 bases from J; bases unmatched to any gene: 6. CDR1 is MNHNY, CDR2 SVGAGI, per germline (reference sequence). The CDR3 region has the DNA TGTGCCAGCAGTTACCTTACAACAGGGGACTATGGCTACACCTTC. Residues: CASSYLTTGDYGYTF.

CDR3 sequence (DNA): TGTGCCAGCAGTTTATCGGCTAGCGGATACAATGAGCAGTTCTTC. It codes for CASSLSASGYNEQFF. V gene TRBV27 combines with J gene TRBJ2-1, with 7 nucleotides matching TRBD2. CDR1 and CDR2 (germline): MNHEY, SMNVEV (reference sequence). The length of the CDR3 is 15 residues. V was clipped by 0 bases and J by 4 bases; unmatched bases: 3.

The count of this clone is one. The V and J genes are TRBV6-1 and TRBJ2-1; D may be TRBD2 (5 bases). Trimming took 2 bases from V and 6 from J, leaving 14 bases between them. Germline V gene lookup returns CDR1 MNHNS and CDR2 SASEGT. There are 15 residues in the CDR3. The CDR3 spells CASSETAAAGNEQFF. The CDR3 DNA sequence: TGTGCCAGCAGTGAAACGGCGGCGGCGGGCAATGAGCAGTTCTTC.